The 14 T cell receptor beta chains in this list originate from one sample, sequenced in a study of T cell clonality in common variable immunodeficiency. The assay was immunoSEQ multiplex PCR, and TCRdb's table has in-frame clones only and misses some. This sample carries about 37,000 clones and no singletons, and roughly 3% goes to the top ten. Input material: peripheral blood mononuclear cells. The receptors stem from a person aged 18-69 years in good health.

Many counts were recorded for this clone. The read ends 3 residues early relative to the CDR3; the germline J gene fills the gap. The chain joins TRBV6-1 to TRBJ2-7; 7 bases agree with TRBD2. The germline gives CDR1 MNHNS, CDR2 SASEGT. This CDR3 has 15 amino acids. J was trimmed by 2 bases and V by 3 bases; bases with no gene match: 7. CDR3 sequence: CASSEQLADTYEQYF. The CDR3 bases that were read are TGTGCCAGCAGTGAGCAGCTAGCGGATACCTACGAG.

This clone was seen many times. From the germline J gene comes the end of the CDR3, since the read stops 3 residues before it. The chain couples TRBV20-1 to TRBJ2-3; TRBD2 agrees at 8 bases. After removal of 3 bases from V and 4 bases from J, the junction contained 3 bases not matched to a gene. Germline V gene sequence: CDR1 DFQATT, CDR2 SNEGSKA (reference sequence). CDR3 length: 13 residues. The covered CDR3 bases are TGCAGTGCTAGTAGCGGGGCCCCAGATACG. Translation gives CSASSGAPDT. The whole CDR3 sequence is CSASSGAPDTQYF.

In its sample, this clone was seen many times. The CDR3 goes on 3 residues after the read ends, and that part is filled in from the germline J gene. This chain connects TRBV2 to TRBJ2-1; D gene ambiguous. Trimming left V 5 bases short and J 9 bases short, with 11 bases between. The CDR3 length is 12 residues. Germline CDR1 and CDR2: SNHLY and FYNNEI. The sequenced CDR3 bases are TGTGCCAGCAGTCGTTTGCGTCTTGAG. Encoded protein: CASSRLRLE. The whole CDR3 region reads CASSRLRLEQFF.

This clone was observed many times. Sequencing ends 3 residues short of the CDR3 end; the germline J gene provides the rest. The sample carries other DNA sequences with the same CDR3. The chain uses TRBV18 and TRBJ1-2; no clear D gene. The V gene's germline CDR1 is KGHSH and CDR2 LQKENI. The CDR3 extends over 17 amino acids. Trimming removed 2 bases at V and 4 bases at J, with 20 bases between. CDR3 bases read: TGTGCCAGCTCACCAAACGACCCGGGTACTTCCCTCTATGGC. It yields the protein CASSPNDPGTSLYG. The full CDR3 reads CASSPNDPGTSLYGYTF.

This clone was observed many times. The CDR3 extends 3 residues past the end of the read, so its final part is completed from the germline J gene. The V call is TRBV4-2, the J call TRBJ1-5; TRBD1 matches at 8 bases. V lost 4 bases, J lost 6 bases, and 17 bases stayed unmatched. The CDR3 contains 18 residues. Germline-derived CDR1 and CDR2 are LGHNA and YNFKEQ. The sequenced CDR3 bases are TGTGCCAGCAGCCCCGCCAATTTTCAGGGGGCGCTGGGTCAGCCC. Its protein product is CASSPANFQGALGQP. The entire CDR3 is CASSPANFQGALGQPQHF.

Many counts were recorded for this clone. Read data end 3 residues before the CDR3 end; the end is taken from the germline J gene. V and J are TRBV30 and TRBJ1-1; no definite D call. The germline V gene encodes CDR1 GTSNPN and CDR2 SVGIG (reference sequence). The CDR3 runs 15 residues. V lost 6 bases and J 1 base, leaving 18 bases between the germline ends. The CDR3 region is CACNRQLVTNTEAFF. Partial CDR3 DNA: TGTGCCTGTAATCGGCAACTAGTGACGAACACTGAA.

This clone was observed at least ten times. The CDR3 extends 3 residues past the end of the read, so its final part is completed from the germline J gene. The chain has TRBV7-2 and TRBJ2-7, with 10 bases aligning to TRBD2. The J segment lost 4 bases and the V segment lost 6 bases, leaving 6 bases of the junction unmatched. The germline CDR1 and CDR2 sequences are SGHTA and FQGNSA. There are 14 residues in the CDR3. The CDR3 bases that were read are TGTGCCAGCAGTGGTGTAGCGGGAGGATACGAG. Its translation: CASSGVAGGYE. The entire CDR3 sequence reads CASSGVAGGYEQYF.

This clone showed up many times. The read terminates 3 residues ahead of where the CDR3 ends, so the germline J gene completes it. The V gene is TRBV4-1, the J gene TRBJ2-7; 12 bases fit TRBD2. The CDR3 is 16 residues long. V shed 2 bases and J 1 base; nucleotides not matched to a gene: 3. CDR1 is MGHRA, CDR2 YSYEKL, per germline. The CDR3 loop is CASSQRTSGKSYEQYF. Incomplete CDR3 DNA: TGCGCCAGCAGCCAAAGGACTAGCGGGAAGTCCTACGAG.

This clone occurred many times. The read stops 3 residues short of the end of the CDR3; the missing end is completed from the germline J gene. The chain combines TRBV30 with TRBJ1-1; D perhaps matches TRBD1 (6 bases). CDR1 GTSNPN and CDR2 SVGIG come from the germline V gene (reference sequence). CDR3 length equals 12 residues. The V end was cut by 3 bases, the J end by 4 bases, with 9 bases between. The CDR3 reads CAWSRGGTEAFF. The part of the CDR3 DNA that was read is TGTGCCTGGAGCCGAGGGGGCACTGAA.

In this sample, this clone turned up many times. The DNA ends 3 residues before the CDR3 does, and the rest of the CDR3 is filled in from the germline J gene. This chain joins TRBV30 and TRBJ2-5, with TRBD2 matching 10 bases. The germline CDR1 and CDR2 sequences are GTSNPN and SVGIG (reference sequence). The V gene end was trimmed by 8 bases and the J gene end by 1 base; junction bases not matched to a gene: 7. This CDR3 comprises 14 residues. Partial CDR3 DNA: TGTGCCACCAGCGGGAGGGCATTCCAAGAGACC. As protein: CATSGRAFQET. The full CDR3 protein is CATSGRAFQETQYF.

This clone was counted at least ten times. The read terminates 3 residues before the CDR3 end, so the remaining end is supplied by the germline J gene. The gene calls are TRBV7-9 and TRBJ2-7; 7 positions match TRBD2. V lost 6 bases and J lost 4; bases outside the gene matches: 9. The CDR3 length is 14 residues. CDR1 SEHNR and CDR2 FQNEAQ come from the germline V gene (reference sequence). The sequenced CDR3 bases are TGTGCCAGCAGTACTAGCGCCGCAGTTTACGAG. It yields the protein CASSTSAAVYE. The full CDR3 is CASSTSAAVYEQYF.

This clone was observed a handful of times. The missing CDR3 end, 3 residues past where the read stops, is filled in from the germline J gene. V usage is TRBV5-6 and J usage is TRBJ2-5, with D perhaps matching TRBD1 (6 bases). CDR1 and CDR2 from the germline V gene are SGHDT and YYEEEE. The CDR3 length is 13 residues. V lost 3 bases to trimming and J lost 7 bases, with 13 bases between them. The DNA read from the CDR3 is TGTGCCAGCAGCTCCGGACAGTCGGGGACC. The encoded protein is CASSSGQSGT. The full-length CDR3 reads as CASSSGQSGTQYF.

This clone was seen at least ten times. Read coverage stops 3 residues before the CDR3 terminus; the germline J gene supplies the remainder. The chain recombines TRBV7-9 with TRBJ1-1, with a tentative D call TRBD1 (6 bases). The CDR3 has 13 amino acids. V dropped 3 bases and J dropped 6 bases, with 11 bases sitting between them. CDR1 and CDR2 (germline): SEHNR, FQNEAQ (reference sequence). CDR3 bases read: TGTGCCAGCAGCTTTGGGGGCCGGTCTGAA. It yields the protein CASSFGGRSE. The CDR3, in full, reads CASSFGGRSEAFF.

In its sample, this clone was seen many times. The read terminates 3 residues before the CDR3 end, so the remaining end is supplied by the germline J gene. The chain uses TRBV20-1 and TRBJ1-2; TRBD1 aligns across 8 bases. After removal of 5 bases from V and 2 bases from J, the junction contained 4 bases not matched to a gene. This CDR3 region has 13 residues. Germline CDR1 reads DFQATT; CDR2 reads SNEGSKA (reference sequence). CDR3 bases read: TGCAGTGCTGGACAGGGTGAAAACTATGGC. This translates into CSAGQGENYG. The full CDR3 reads CSAGQGENYGYTF.